One and the same sample provided the 22 T cell receptor beta chains below, sequenced in a study of human T cells and chemical hapten exposure. TCRdb re-derived calls from the RACE reads in MiXCR, one entry per CDR3 protein. Among tens of thousands of distinct CDR3 sequences listed, 10% were seen once. Noted time point: patch test 2, 6 weeks after DPC sensitization. Noted treatment: therapeutic diphenylcyclopropenone sensitization with weekly scalp DPC. The sample consisted of whole blood, taken in connection with sensitization to the hapten diphenylcyclopropenone (DPC). The receptor set was obtained from a woman aged 45 to 65 with alopecia areata. Some clones in this sample may be carry-over from other donors' samples.

The V call is TRBV10-3, the J call TRBJ1-4; 9 positions match TRBD1. The CDR3 has 12 amino acids. V lost 10 bases to trimming and J lost 8 bases; unmatched junction nucleotides: 5. CDR1 and CDR2 (germline): ENHRY, SYGVKD. This CDR3 reads CATRDREEKLFF. CDR3 coding DNA: TGTGCCACCCGGGACAGGGAGGAAAAACTGTTTTTT.

This clonotype was detected a few times. The chain employs TRBV20-1 and TRBJ1-1; D may be TRBD1 (5 bases). The CDR3 loop spans 14 amino acids. CDR1 is DFQATT, CDR2 SNEGSKA, per germline (reference sequence). Trimming took off 2 bases at V and 4 bases at J, with 14 bases between the two ends. The CDR3 here is CSARPAGGTTEAFF. Here the CDR3 DNA reads TGCAGTGCTAGACCAGCCGGGGGGACCACTGAAGCTTTCTTT.

This clonotype has just a few counts. The rearrangement joins TRBV9 to TRBJ2-3, with TRBD2 matching 10 bases. Looked up from germline, CDR1 is SGDLS and CDR2 is YYNGEE. Trimming cost V 0 bases and J 4 bases; bases outside gene matches: 5. This CDR3 region has 16 residues. The CDR3, as DNA: TGTGCCAGCAGCGTAGGCTCCGGGACTAGCGCAGATACGCAGTATTTT. Translated: CASSVGSGTSADTQYF.

The table lists this clonotype with a few counts. The chain employs TRBV29-1 and TRBJ2-5; D is undetermined. Per the germline V gene, CDR1 is SQVTM and CDR2 is ANQGSEA. CDR3 length: 13 amino acids. V lost 2 bases and J lost 3, with 10 bases in between. The CDR3 sequence: CSVEPSWEETQYF. Here the CDR3 DNA reads TGCAGCGTTGAACCATCGTGGGAAGAGACCCAGTACTTC.

The chain links TRBV29-1 to TRBJ1-5; D is unclear. The length of the CDR3 is 12 residues. Trimming took off 7 bases at V and 7 bases at J, with 14 bases between the two ends. CDR1 is SQVTM and CDR2 is ANQGSEA in the germline V gene. CDR3 sequence reads: CSAGLEGQPQHF. The CDR3, as DNA: TGCAGCGCTGGACTGGAGGGACAGCCCCAGCATTTT.

This clonotype was observed at least ten times. V and J are TRBV27 and TRBJ1-1; the D is unclear. CDR3 length equals 13 residues. Trimming left V 2 bases short and J 1 base short, with 5 bases between. Per the germline V gene, CDR1 is MNHEY and CDR2 is SMNVEV (reference sequence). CDR3 residues: CASSLSRNTEAFF. The CDR3 nucleotides are TGTGCCAGCAGTTTAAGTCGGAACACTGAAGCTTTCTTT.

The chain recombines TRBV10-3 with TRBJ1-2; 8 positions agree with TRBD1. The CDR3 runs 16 residues. V shed 3 bases, J shed 4 bases, and the junction held 10 bases outside the gene matches. Germline lookup yields CDR1 ENHRY and CDR2 SYGVKD. CDR3 region: CAISEDHRGAGYGYTF. For the CDR3, the DNA is TGTGCCATCAGTGAAGATCACAGGGGGGCGGGCTATGGCTACACCTTC.

This chain joins TRBV9 and TRBJ1-1; 8 bases line up with TRBD1. CDR3 length: 13 amino acids. The V segment lost 5 bases and the J segment 12 bases; nucleotides outside the gene matches: 12. Germline V gene sequence: CDR1 SGDLS, CDR2 YYNGEE. This CDR3 reads CASRPQGASMTFF. The DNA of the CDR3 is TGTGCCAGCAGACCGCAGGGGGCGAGCATGACTTTCTTT.

This clonotype was recorded at least ten times. V and J are TRBV19 and TRBJ1-5, with D unresolved. The CDR3 contains 13 residues. The V gene lost 5 bases and the J gene lost 1 base, with 6 bases spanning the gap. Germline V gene data show CDR1 as LNHDA and CDR2 as SQIVND (reference sequence). CDR3 residues: CASSRPSNQPQHF. The DNA of the CDR3 is TGTGCCAGTAGTCGACCGAGCAATCAGCCCCAGCATTTT.

The chain employs TRBV29-1 and TRBJ2-7; D is perhaps TRBD1 (6 bases). From germline, CDR1 is SQVTM and CDR2 ANQGSEA. Trimming removed 5 bases from V and 4 bases from J, with 15 bases in between. This CDR3 region has 13 residues. Here the CDR3 DNA reads TGCAGCGTTAGGGGACAAAGCAATTACGAGCAGTACTTC. Translating it yields CSVRGQSNYEQYF.

This clonotype was seen many times. The V call is TRBV20-1, the J call TRBJ2-7; a possible D gene is TRBD2 (6 bases). Looked up from germline, CDR1 is DFQATT and CDR2 is SNEGSKA (reference sequence). The V end lost 0 bases, the J end lost 0 bases, and 12 bases lay between the germline ends. The CDR3 length is 15 residues. This CDR3 is CSARDGIAVSYEQYF. The DNA of the CDR3 is TGCAGTGCTAGAGATGGAATAGCGGTCTCCTACGAGCAGTACTTC.

This clonotype appeared a few times. The chain couples TRBV12-3 or TRBV12-4 to TRBJ1-5; the match to TRBD1 covers 9 bases. This CDR3 is 17 amino acids long. V lost 5 bases, J lost 2 bases, and 10 bases stayed unmatched. CDR3 nucleotides: TGTGCCAGCAGTCAAAGGACAGGGGAGGTTGGCAATCAGCCCCAGCATTTT. Its translation: CASSQRTGEVGNQPQHF.

This clonotype was seen more than once but under ten times. The V gene is TRBV5-1, the J gene TRBJ2-1; D is ambiguous. Germline V CDR1 and CDR2: SGHRS, YFSETQ. The CDR3 spans 13 residues. Trimming pared 3 bases from V and 8 bases from J, leaving 12 bases between. The CDR3 DNA reads TGCGCCAGCAGCTACTTTTTCCCTGATGAGCAGTTCTTC. Protein product: CASSYFFPDEQFF.

This clonotype was counted many times. This chain connects TRBV6-5 to TRBJ2-3; D unclear. This CDR3 comprises 11 residues. The V gene's germline CDR1 is MNHEY and CDR2 SVGAGI. Trimming took off 3 bases at V and 8 bases at J, with 6 bases between the two ends. CDR3 sequence: CASSYGVTQYF. The CDR3, as DNA: TGTGCCAGCAGTTATGGGGTTACGCAGTATTTT.

The sample holds many counts of this clonotype. The rearrangement joins TRBV5-6 to TRBJ2-7; 8 nucleotides line up with TRBD1. This CDR3 is 12 amino acids long. Germline loops: CDR1 SGHDT, CDR2 YYEEEE. J gave up 12 bases and V 2 bases, and 7 bases lay outside the gene matches. CDR3 DNA: TGTGCCAGCAGCTTTGACAGGGGAGCCCTGTACTTC. Translation: CASSFDRGALYF.

V usage is TRBV5-1 and J usage is TRBJ2-7, with D uncertain. Trimming removed 1 base at V and 4 bases at J, with 12 bases between. Germline V CDR1 and CDR2: SGHRS, YFSETQ. The CDR3 consists of 14 residues. CDR3 sequence: CASSLMAVPYEQYF. CDR3 coding DNA: TGCGCCAGCAGCTTGATGGCAGTTCCATACGAGCAGTACTTC.

This clonotype was recorded at least ten times. Germline and junction disagree at one end, which may indicate a read error. The CDR3 DNA sequence: TGCAGCCCGGGGACAGGGGACTTC. This sequence encodes CSPGTGDF. The V gene is TRBV29-1, the J gene TRBJ1-2; TRBD1 matches 10 bases. Germline lookup yields CDR1 SQVTM and CDR2 ANQGSEA. This CDR3 is built from 8 residues.

This chain links TRBV12-3 or TRBV12-4 with TRBJ2-1; a weak D match, TRBD2 (6 bases). V gave up 6 bases and J gave up 5 bases, with 17 bases separating them. This CDR3 comprises 15 residues. The CDR3 is CASSSREWADNEQFF. In DNA form, the CDR3 reads TGTGCCAGCAGCTCCCGGGAGTGGGCGGACAATGAGCAGTTCTTC.

This clonotype was picked up a small number of times. The V and J genes are TRBV9 and TRBJ2-1; D is unresolved. Looked up from germline, CDR1 is SGDLS and CDR2 is YYNGEE. This CDR3 spans 13 amino acids. The ends were cut back, 2 bases at V and 2 bases at J, with 5 bases in the middle. Here the CDR3 reads CASSVSAYNEQFF. Here the CDR3 DNA reads TGTGCCAGCAGCGTCTCGGCCTACAATGAGCAGTTCTTC.

This clonotype showed up many times. V gene TRBV6-5 combines with J gene TRBJ1-3, with 10 bases fitting TRBD1. CDR3 length: 16 residues. V shed 0 bases and J 2 bases; nucleotides not matched to a gene: 1. Germline CDR1 MNHEY, CDR2 SVGAGI. CDR3 DNA: TGTGCCAGCAGTTACTCCGGGACAGGGGCTGGAAACACCATATATTTT. It specifies CASSYSGTGAGNTIYF.

This clonotype was seen ten or more times. The chain carries TRBV10-3 and TRBJ1-4; tentatively, D is TRBD1 (6 bases). The length of the CDR3 is 14 residues. V lost 8 bases to trimming and J lost 3 bases, with 13 bases between them. CDR1 is ENHRY and CDR2 is SYGVKD in the germline V gene. The CDR3 DNA is TGTGCCATCGCCACAGGGTCGGCTAATGAAAAACTGTTTTTT. This sequence encodes CAIATGSANEKLFF.

There are many counts of this clonotype. The CDR3 reads CSASARTDTQYF. The CDR3 DNA reads TGCAGTGCTAGCGCTCGGACAGATACGCAGTATTTT. The chain links TRBV20-1 to TRBJ2-3, with D uncertain. Trimming pared 3 bases from V and 3 bases from J, leaving 7 bases between. Germline-derived CDR1 and CDR2 are DFQATT and SNEGSKA (reference sequence). CDR3 length: 12 residues.